This entry lists 4 T cell receptor beta chains sequenced from one sample in a study of cytomegalovirus exposure and HLA in healthy donors. With 60 Vbeta and 13 Jbeta primers, the PCR was carried out. Produced via immunoSEQ multiplex PCR; TCRdb's table is partial and in-frame only. The data hold roughly 150,000 clones, with over 75% observed a single time. The sample was PBMCs. The source of these receptors is a male donor in good health and CMV-seronegative.

The rearrangement joins TRBV5-1 to TRBJ1-1; D gene uncertain. Germline-derived CDR1 and CDR2 are SGHRS and YFSETQ. The CDR3 loop spans 15 amino acids. Trimming removed 0 bases at V and 1 base at J, with 10 bases between. DNA for the CDR3: TGCGCCAGCAGCTTGGCAGGTGGGAGGAACACTGAAGCTTTCTTT. Its protein is CASSLAGGRNTEAFF.

The gene calls are TRBV2 and TRBJ1-3; D may be TRBD1 (5 bases). V lost 7 bases, J lost 4 bases, and 17 bases lay in between. This CDR3 spans 15 amino acids. Germline V gives CDR1 SNHLY, CDR2 FYNNEI. Written as DNA, the CDR3 is TGTGCCAGCACGGGGGAACGGATCCCAGGAAACACCATATATTTT. Translation gives CASTGERIPGNTIYF.

The count of this clone is one. V gene TRBV27 combines with J gene TRBJ2-6; TRBD1 agrees at 9 bases. Germline assignment: CDR1 MNHEY and CDR2 SMNVEV (reference sequence). The CDR3 is 15 amino acids. The junction had 1 base not matched to a gene; V was cut back by 6 bases and J by 1 base. The CDR3 region has the DNA TGTGCCAGCAGACAGGGGGCGTCTGGGGCCAACGTCCTGACTTTC. Its protein is CASRQGASGANVLTF.

The V gene is TRBV29-1, the J gene TRBJ1-2; possible D gene TRBD1, 6 bases. CDR3 length: 10 amino acids. V lost 6 bases to trimming and J lost 8 bases, with 10 bases between them. The germline V gene has CDR1 SQVTM and CDR2 ANQGSEA. The CDR3 sequence: CSVFTGGYTF. CDR3 in DNA: TGCAGCGTGTTCACAGGGGGCTACACCTTC.